Below are 27 T cell receptor beta chains sequenced from a single sample in a study of immune evolution from preneoplasia to lung adenocarcinoma. Repertoires were generated with immunoSEQ multiplex PCR, while TCRdb's copy carries only in-frame clones and drops some. Among about 8,000 clones listed, roughly 78% were seen once. Sequenced sample: FFPE adjacent normal lung tissue. The receptors shown here come from a person between 70 and 80 years old with lung adenocarcinoma.

This clone has more than one count but fewer than ten. The chain employs TRBV5-1 and TRBJ1-2; 9 bases are shared with TRBD1. V lost 3 bases and J lost 6; bases outside the gene matches: 12. This CDR3 has 16 residues. Germline V lookup: CDR1 SGHRS, CDR2 YFSETQ. CDR3 residues: CASSWTRDRVEDGYTF. The CDR3 bases are TGCGCCAGCAGCTGGACCCGGGACAGGGTGGAGGATGGCTACACCTTC. The variable domain in full, with the rest retrieved from reference TRBV5-1 and TRBJ1-2, is KAGVTQTPRYLIKTRGQQVTLSCSPISGHRSVSWYQQTPGQGLQFLFEYFSETQRNKGNFPGRFSGRQFSNSRSEMNVSTLELGDSALYLCASSWTRDRVEDGYTFGSGTRLTVV.

The chain joins TRBV30 to TRBJ1-6; perhaps TRBD1 as D (6 bases). The CDR3 runs to 16 residues. Looked up from germline, CDR1 is GTSNPN and CDR2 is SVGIG (reference sequence). Trimming took 6 bases from V and 0 from J, leaving 15 bases between them. The CDR3 nucleotides are TGTGCCTGTCACCTAACAGGGCGCTCCTATAATTCACCCCTCCACTTT. It specifies CACHLTGRSYNSPLHF.

The chain uses TRBV4-1 and TRBJ2-1; a weak D match, TRBD2 (5 bases). The length of the CDR3 is 13 residues. Trimming shortened V by 3 bases and J by 8 bases, and 11 bases separated the two germline ends. Germline-derived CDR1 and CDR2 are MGHRA and YSYEKL. The CDR3 DNA reads as TGCGCCAGCAGCCAGCCGGGGATGGATGAGCAGTTCTTC. Protein sequence: CASSQPGMDEQFF.

The CDR3 sequence: CASRGADYNQPQHF. CDR3 DNA sequence: TGTGCCAGTAGAGGGGCGGACTACAATCAGCCCCAGCATTTT. V gene TRBV19 combines with J gene TRBJ1-5; D possibly corresponds to TRBD1 (5 bases). The V gene's germline CDR1 is LNHDA and CDR2 SQIVND (reference sequence). Trimming took 6 bases from V and 3 from J, leaving 12 bases between them. The CDR3 loop spans 14 amino acids. The full variable domain, with the rest looked up from reference TRBV19 and TRBJ1-5, is DGGITQSPKYLFRKEGQNVTLSCEQNLNHDAMYWYRQDPGQGLRLIYYSQIVNDFQKGDIAEGYSVSREKKESFPLTVTSAQKNPTAFYLCASRGADYNQPQHFGDGTRLSIL.

The rearrangement uses TRBV5-4 and TRBJ2-3; possible D gene TRBD2, 5 bases. V lost 4 bases to trimming and J lost 3 bases, with 15 bases between them. Germline V CDR1 and CDR2: SGHNT, YYREEE (reference sequence). The CDR3 contains 15 residues. The CDR3 nucleotides are TGTGCCAGCAGCCCACTAGGCCCGTCAACAGATACGCAGTATTTT. Residues: CASSPLGPSTDTQYF.

V is TRBV6-1 and J is TRBJ2-5, with 10 nucleotides matching TRBD1. This CDR3 has 15 amino acids. Germline assignment: CDR1 MNHNS and CDR2 SASEGT. J lost 5 bases, V lost 8 bases, and 11 bases had no gene match. CDR3: CASRGPGQGSETQYF. DNA of the CDR3: TGTGCCAGCCGCGGCCCGGGACAGGGGTCGGAGACCCAGTACTTC.

The chain combines TRBV2 with TRBJ2-7, with 7 bases that match TRBD1. The junction had 5 bases not matched to a gene; V was cut back by 5 bases and J by 4 bases. The CDR3 is 13 residues long. The V gene's germline CDR1 is SNHLY and CDR2 FYNNEI. CDR3 region: CASSSRQGYEQYF. The DNA of the CDR3 is TGTGCCAGCAGTTCAAGACAGGGTTACGAGCAGTACTTC.

The J gene is TRBJ2-1, the V gene TRBV6-4; tentatively, D is TRBD1 or TRBD2 (5 bases each). The CDR3 sequence is 13 residues long. CDR1 and CDR2 (germline): MRHNA, SNTAGT. The V gene lost 6 bases and the J gene lost 4 bases, with 10 bases spanning the gap. CDR3 amino acids: CASSRDGYNEQFF. The CDR3 DNA is TGTGCCAGCAGCCGGGACGGATACAATGAGCAGTTCTTC.

The chain links TRBV9 to TRBJ1-3; D not resolved. V was trimmed by 2 bases and J by 4 bases, leaving 4 bases between them. CDR1 is SGDLS and CDR2 is YYNGEE in the germline V gene. This CDR3 is built from 12 residues. CDR3 in amino acids: CASSVEGNTIYF. For the CDR3, the DNA is TGTGCCAGCAGCGTCGAAGGAAACACCATATATTTT.

The V gene is TRBV7-3, the J gene TRBJ2-1; no firm D call. CDR1 is SGHTA, CDR2 FQGTGA, per germline. The CDR3 extends over 14 amino acids. V lost 3 bases, J lost 6 bases, and 12 bases lay in between. The CDR3 here is CASSFQDIGNEQFF. The CDR3 region has the DNA TGTGCCAGCAGCTTCCAAGATATTGGCAATGAGCAGTTCTTC.

The rearrangement uses TRBV11-1 and TRBJ2-7, with D perhaps being TRBD1 or TRBD2 (6 bases each). The V gene lost 1 base and the J gene lost 6 bases, with 13 bases spanning the gap. CDR1 and CDR2 (germline): SGHAT, FQDESV (reference sequence). This CDR3 contains 14 residues. The CDR3, as DNA: TGTGCCAGCAGCTTAGGTGGCAGGGGAGGCGAGCAGTACTTC. Amino acid sequence: CASSLGGRGGEQYF.

J is TRBJ1-2 and V is TRBV14; D gene uncertain. The CDR3 extends over 14 amino acids. V was clipped by 4 bases and J by 5 bases, with 14 bases between them. The germline gives CDR1 SGHDN, CDR2 FVKESK. The CDR3 loop is CASSRRASIYGYTF. The CDR3 nucleotides are TGTGCCAGCAGCCGAAGGGCCTCCATTTATGGCTACACCTTC. The variable domain in full, with the rest retrieved from reference TRBV14 and TRBJ1-2, is EAGVTQFPSHSVIEKGQTVTLRCDPISGHDNLYWYRRVMGKEIKFLLHFVKESKQDESGMPNNRFLAERTGGTYSTLKVQPAELEDSGVYFCASSRRASIYGYTFGSGTRLTVV.

J is TRBJ1-1 and V is TRBV29-1; D not resolved. V lost 7 bases and J 3 bases, leaving 6 bases between the germline ends. CDR1 is SQVTM and CDR2 is ANQGSEA in the germline V gene. The CDR3 totals 10 residues. The CDR3 here is CSGSDTEAFF. As DNA, the CDR3 is TGCAGCGGCTCGGACACTGAAGCTTTCTTT.

This chain joins TRBV19 and TRBJ2-7; TRBD1 aligns across 8 bases. This CDR3 has 13 amino acids. The V and J ends lost 4 bases and 4 bases, in that order; junction bases with no gene match: 3. Germline loops: CDR1 LNHDA, CDR2 SQIVND (reference sequence). Here the CDR3 DNA reads TGTGCCAGTAGTAGGGGACAGGTTTACGAGCAGTACTTC. Residues: CASSRGQVYEQYF.

This clone was recorded once. This chain joins TRBV7-3 and TRBJ1-1; no clear D gene. Trimming removed 5 bases at V and 1 base at J, with 8 bases between. The CDR3 runs 13 residues. Germline V gene data show CDR1 as SGHTA and CDR2 as FQGTGA. CDR3 region: CASSHKTNTEAFF. CDR3 bases: TGTGCCAGCAGCCATAAAACGAACACTGAAGCTTTCTTT.

The V call is TRBV5-1, the J call TRBJ2-7, with 13 bases that match TRBD2. The CDR3 consists of 15 residues. CDR1 is SGHRS, CDR2 YFSETQ, per germline. The J segment lost 2 bases and the V segment lost 4 bases, leaving 3 bases of the junction unmatched. In nucleotides, the CDR3 is TGCGCCAGCAGCCGACTAGCGGGGGGAACCTACGAGCAGTACTTC. Translated: CASSRLAGGTYEQYF. The whole variable domain, remainder taken from reference TRBV5-1 and TRBJ2-7, is KAGVTQTPRYLIKTRGQQVTLSCSPISGHRSVSWYQQTPGQGLQFLFEYFSETQRNKGNFPGRFSGRQFSNSRSEMNVSTLELGDSALYLCASSRLAGGTYEQYFGPGTRLTVT.

The rearrangement uses TRBV28 and TRBJ2-2, with 7 positions matching TRBD2. The CDR3 covers 14 residues. V lost 8 bases, J lost 4 bases, and 7 bases stayed unmatched. Germline loops: CDR1 MDHEN, CDR2 SYDVKM. The CDR3 DNA is TGTGCCAGCCAAAGCGGGGCCCGCACCGGGGAGCTGTTTTTT. Amino acids: CASQSGARTGELFF.

Only one count was recorded for this clone. This chain links TRBV6-1 with TRBJ1-1; D perhaps matches TRBD1 (5 bases). With 0 bases removed from V and 3 bases from J, the gap between germline ends came to 8 bases. From germline, CDR1 is MNHNS and CDR2 SASEGT. This CDR3 is 14 amino acids long. The CDR3: CASSEAGHDTEAFF. The CDR3 DNA reads TGTGCCAGCAGTGAAGCTGGACATGACACTGAAGCTTTCTTT.

The genes are TRBV7-9 and TRBJ1-5; TRBD1 aligns across 10 bases. The V and J ends lost 5 bases and 3 bases, in that order; junction bases with no gene match: 7. From germline, CDR1 is SEHNR and CDR2 FQNEAQ (reference sequence). The CDR3 has 16 residues. CDR3 loop: CASSRWTGGTNQPQHF. In DNA form, the CDR3 reads TGTGCCAGCAGCAGATGGACAGGGGGGACCAATCAGCCCCAGCATTTT.

J is TRBJ1-5 and V is TRBV9; D not certain. The CDR3 has 17 amino acids. The V end lost 2 bases, the J end lost 1 base, and 16 bases lay between the germline ends. Germline CDR1 is SGDLS and CDR2 is YYNGEE. The CDR3: CASSVGPLPDSNQPQHF. In DNA, the CDR3 is TGTGCCAGCAGCGTCGGGCCCCTGCCCGACAGCAATCAGCCCCAGCATTTT.

The chain combines TRBV11-2 with TRBJ2-1; 11 bases align to TRBD2. This CDR3 comprises 15 residues. V dropped 1 base and J dropped 10; count of bases not matched to a gene: 6. Germline CDR1 reads SGHAT; CDR2 reads FQNNGV. CDR3: CASSLGLAGGREQFF. In DNA, the CDR3 is TGTGCCAGCAGCTTAGGGCTAGCGGGAGGTAGGGAGCAGTTCTTC.

The chain employs TRBV5-4 and TRBJ1-2; perhaps TRBD1 as D (5 bases). This CDR3 comprises 15 residues. Between the trimmed V and J ends, which lost 3 bases and 6 bases, there was a span of 18 bases. Germline V gene lookup returns CDR1 SGHNT and CDR2 YYREEE (reference sequence). The CDR3 loop is CASSSRGVLENGYTF. The DNA for the CDR3 is TGTGCCAGCAGCTCTCGAGGGGTCCTGGAGAATGGCTACACCTTC.

Relative to its sample, this clone is medium-sized (0.01 to 0.1%). This chain joins TRBV9 and TRBJ2-5; 8 nucleotides line up with TRBD1. V gave up 4 bases and J gave up 7 bases; unmatched junction bases: 9. CDR3 length: 14 amino acids. From germline, CDR1 is SGDLS and CDR2 YYNGEE. The CDR3 DNA is TGTGCCAGCAGCACAGGACAGGGAACGGGGACCCAGTACTTC. It translates to CASSTGQGTGTQYF.

In this sample, this clone turned up once. V is TRBV28 and J is TRBJ1-2; 7 nucleotides agree with TRBD1. Germline CDR1 reads MDHEN; CDR2 reads SYDVKM. Trimming cost V 3 bases and J 7 bases; bases outside gene matches: 8. This CDR3 spans 14 amino acids. This CDR3 is CASSFGQGVGGYTF. The CDR3 coding sequence is TGTGCCAGCAGTTTTGGGCAGGGGGTCGGTGGCTACACCTTC.

The DNA of the CDR3 is TGTGCCAGCAGCTTATTTACTAGCGGGACCAGCTCCTACGAGCAGTACTTC. Amino acids: CASSLFTSGTSSYEQYF. The chain carries TRBV7-6 and TRBJ2-7; TRBD2 aligns across 10 bases. Trimming at V came to 2 bases and at J to 0 bases, leaving 7 bases not matched to a gene. Germline V gene data show CDR1 as SGHVS and CDR2 as FNYEAQ. This CDR3 has 17 residues.

Of note for this clone: The conserved final phenylalanine or tryptophan is absent from the CDR3, which likely points to a read error. The chain recombines TRBV19 with TRBJ2-4, with TRBD1 matching 7 bases. V dropped 4 bases and J dropped 6; count of bases not matched to a gene: 9. The CDR3 sequence is 15 residues long. Per the germline V gene, CDR1 is LNHDA and CDR2 is SQIVND (reference sequence). The CDR3 nucleotides are TGTGCCAGTAGTACTGGACAGTCAGGGGGAAACATTCAGTACCTC. Translation: CASSTGQSGGNIQYL.

This clone is a singleton in its sample. The rearrangement joins TRBV7-6 to TRBJ1-1, with D unclear. The germline V and J ends were trimmed by 3 bases and 1 base, with 6 bases remaining between them. The CDR3 has 13 amino acids. Germline V gene lookup returns CDR1 SGHVS and CDR2 FNYEAQ. For the CDR3, the DNA is TGTGCCAGCAGCTTCGCAGGGAACACTGAAGCTTTCTTT. Amino acid sequence: CASSFAGNTEAFF. Looking up the rest from reference TRBV7-6 and TRBJ1-1 gives the full variable domain: GAGVSQSPRYKVTKRGQDVALRCDPISGHVSLYWYRQALGQGPEFLTYFNYEAQQDKSGLPNDRFSAERPEGSISTLTIQRTEQRDSAMYRCASSFAGNTEAFFGQGTRLTVV.